This entry is about one T cell receptor (beta chain). The antigen it recognizes is unknown. No base-level quality is on record; no much larger clone is a single base apart. Using the deep immunoSEQ assay, multiplex PCR amplified TCR CDR3 regions from genomic DNA. Extracted genomic DNA from each cell subset was distributed evenly across all wells of several immunoSEQ 96-well plates, and each plate was treated as a replicate. Each replicate PCR for sorted subsets received about 220 ng genomic DNA, equal to tens of thousands of T cell genomes. Purified libraries were quantified with a Qubit 3.0 fluorometer, sized on a Bioanalyzer 2100, and re-quantified with the KAPA Library Quantification kit. Each immunoSEQ 96-well plate was sequenced on its own single-read 150-cycle Illumina NextSeq 550 flow cell. The original pipeline was this. Because the immunoSEQ output held only junctional sequences and lacked quality scores, the filtering could not match the filtering applied to full-length reads. To assign V/J genes and CDR3, sequences were annotated using PyIR, a Python wrapper for IgBLAST v1.9, with IMGT germline references. Reads with weak V/J assignments (E-value above 1e-6), missing CDR3, stop codons, out-of-frame junctions, or ambiguous translated residues were removed. A V3J clonotype was defined by an identical inferred V gene, J gene, and CDR3 amino acid sequence. To compute the percentage overlap between repertoires, the number of shared unique clonotypes was divided by the size of the smaller repertoire. Three approaches were used to assess repertoire richness: RTK rarefaction, the Chao1 estimator, and Recon v2.1 estimates of unobserved clonotypes. Generation probabilities for all TCRbeta clonotypes obtained by the gDNA method from a handful of donors were computed using OLGA. As stored in TCRdb, this immuneACCESS dataset retains in-frame rearrangements with V and J assigned. A fraction of the clones does not appear; measured against another copy, unresolved V genes explain less than half of the discrepancy, and the remainder lacks a known reason. Clone size and the V and J calls come from that table; the DNA yielded D and trimming. This sample lists roughly 380,000 clones; 95% to 97% were detected once. Around 0.29% of the sample lies in the top ten.

The donors were healthy, HIV-negative adults with no recently reported acute infections or vaccinations. Only Caucasian adults living in Nashville, Tennessee, USA were represented among the donors. CD8 memory samples were composed of magnetically selected CD45RO+ cells combined with CCR7-negative CD45RA+ effector memory (TemRA) cells. After blood collection by leukapheresis, PBMCs were isolated using Ficoll-Histopaque density gradient centrifugation and then cryopreserved in the vapor phase of liquid nitrogen. Analytical flow cytometry was used to check the purity and quantity of each magnetically sorted T cell population. Genomic DNA was isolated from each sorted fraction and quantified by UV absorbance on a Nanodrop 2000c. The entry originates in a study of shared clonotypes between healthy human individuals (dated by TCRdb to 2020 to 2022). Notes on the research overall: A few men and a couple of women, aged 18 to 49 years, made up the cohort. Leukapheresis yielded between about 0.85 and 9 billion PBMCs per donor. Different laboratories and diverse techniques were used to prepare libraries and sequence TCR repertoires, to increase sequencing depth and limit assay-specific biases. Blood TCR repertoires of five healthy adults were deeply sequenced to estimate repertoire size and the extent of clonotype sharing between individuals. For each donor, CD4 naive and CD4 memory were each given three plates, CD8 naive was given two plates, and CD8 memory was given one plate.

From the germline V gene (reference sequence), CDR1 is SGHNT and CDR2 is YYREEE. The germline V end is reduced by 0 bases and the J end by 4 bases; junction bases left unmatched: 7. The CDR3 contains 16 residues, cysteine and phenylalanine counted. Only the CDR3 DNA stays, 48 bases, in frame from base 1. The research as a whole found: Because the study included only a small number of donors, the genetic and exposure-history diversity represented was limited. Naive subsets generally had larger estimated clonotype richness than memory subsets did. When a few donors were compared, the shared fraction of clonotypes was about 5% for naive CD4, less than 4% for naive CD8, 2.3% for memory CD4, and around 0.37% for memory CD8. Compared with non-shared clonotypes, clonotypes shared by all four sorted-subset donors had higher generation probabilities. Based on pairwise subsampling, the degree of clonotype sharing among donors was expected to be affected by sequencing depth. Sampling was restricted to blood, and TCR repertoires in tissue are likely to differ from TCR repertoires in blood. Incomplete sequencing was indicated by rarefaction of sorted-subset datasets, despite the large sequencing depth.

The TCR originated in a man in his thirties or forties in good health. The sequenced sample consisted of memory CD8+ T cells sorted from blood. The cell subset or site label here, explained by the study, means: CD45RO+ cells pooled with CCR7-negative TemRA cells. This chain is built from TRBV5-4 and TRBJ2-3, with TRBD2 matching 8 junction bases. The DNA is as follows: TGTGCCAGCAGCTTGGAAGGCCGGGAGGGATCAGATACGCAGTATTTT. It codes for CASSLEGREGSDTQYF.